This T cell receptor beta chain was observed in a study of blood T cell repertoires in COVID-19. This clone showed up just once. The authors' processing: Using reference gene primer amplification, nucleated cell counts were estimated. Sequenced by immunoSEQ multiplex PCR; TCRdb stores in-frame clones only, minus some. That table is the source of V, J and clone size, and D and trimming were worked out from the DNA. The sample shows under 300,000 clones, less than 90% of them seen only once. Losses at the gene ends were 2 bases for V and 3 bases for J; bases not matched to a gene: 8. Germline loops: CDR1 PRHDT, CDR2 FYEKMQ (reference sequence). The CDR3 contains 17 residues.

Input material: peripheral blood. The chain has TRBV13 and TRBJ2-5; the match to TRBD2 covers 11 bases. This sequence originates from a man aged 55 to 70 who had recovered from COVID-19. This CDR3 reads CASSLLRLAGTEETQYF. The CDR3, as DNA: TGTGCCAGCAGCTTACTCCGACTAGCGGGGACCGAAGAGACCCAGTACTTC. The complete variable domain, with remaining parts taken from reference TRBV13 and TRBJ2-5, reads AAGVIQSPRHLIKEKRETATLKCYPIPRHDTVYWYQQGPGQDPQFLISFYEKMQSDKGSIPDRFSAQQFSDYHSELNMSSLELGDSALYFCASSLLRLAGTEETQYFGPGTRLLVL.